This T cell receptor beta chain derives from a study of CD8 T cells in Susac syndrome (dated by TCRdb to about 2019). Looking at the study overall: The study used repertoire sequencing to test whether antigen drove CD8+ T cell activation and differentiation in Susac syndrome.

Here is what the overall study found, with its caveats: The number of individuals in the TCR sequencing and HLA analysis was acknowledged as relatively small.

Turning to this clonotype: The target of this receptor is not known. Qualities for individual bases were not recorded, and no much larger clone is one base off.

The CDR3 covers 15 residues, taking in both the cysteine and the phenylalanine. Just CDR3 DNA is preserved here, 45 bases in frame from base 1. V sheds 0 bases and J sheds 3 bases, leaving 11 bases between their ends. RNA was extracted using the RNeasy kit, and about 0.5 to 1 ug of the RNA was reverse transcribed with random hexamers. TCR beta CDR3 regions were amplified with the immunoSEQ multiplex PCR assay covering 54 Vbeta and 13 Jbeta segments. To correct PCR amplification bias, a synthetic template baseline was used for both primer optimization and computational correction. As for how the authors treated the data: Only productive sequences were kept, with reads annotated to V, D and J genes according to IMGT and analyzed in immunoSEQ Analyzer. Clonality was computed as one minus Shannon entropy normalized by log2 of the number of productive unique sequences. For each patient and control, public and private clones were evaluated among the 100 most prevalent clones. Clones were defined as Susac-specific when absent from the healthy and MS cohorts, from approximately 1,100 published viral clones and from other ImmuneACCESS disease sequences. The raw public data were reprocessed by TCRdb itself: fastp quality trimming at Q25, MiXCR clonotype calling, in-frame beta chains only. CDR3 protein duplicates are merged, each entry listing the most common genes and DNA. The authors' filters were not applied to this entry. This sample lists 190,000 or so distinct CDR3 sequences; nearly 95% were detected once. About 0.09% of the sample lies in the top ten.

Peripheral blood CD8+ and CD4+ T cells from healthy donors, Susac syndrome patients and multiple sclerosis patients were profiled using high-throughput TCR beta sequencing. The multiple sclerosis controls were treatment-naive patients who had stable or active relapsing-remitting disease and met the revised McDonald criteria. CD8+ TEMRA cells were enriched by FACS, while bulk CD8+ and CD4+ T cells were purified by magnetic negative isolation. Blood was drawn into EDTA tubes, processed within 24 hours, and PBMCs were isolated by density gradient centrifugation. PBMCs intended for TCR sequencing were frozen in liquid nitrogen and were later thawed in a 37 degrees C water bath. The sorted or isolated CD4+, CD8+ and CD8+ TEMRA cells reached a purity of at least 90%.

The TCR originated in a human donor with multiple sclerosis. The sequence joins TRBV12-3 or TRBV12-4 to TRBJ2-5; the D gene is perhaps TRBD2, on 5 matching bases. Sequencing was carried out using CD4+ T cells from PBMCs. In nucleotides, the sequence is TGTGCCAGCAGTTTAGCGGGCGGGCCTAAAGAGACCCAGTACTTC. This translates into CASSLAGGPKETQYF.